This T cell receptor beta chain was identified during a study of blood T cell repertoires in COVID-19. This table comes from immunoSEQ multiplex PCR, and its TCRdb copy is limited to in-frame clones, with some not included. Of 150,000 to 180,000 clones detected, around 85% appear once; the ten largest clones hold approximately 0.6%. The Seattle patients, enrolled during active infection, were followed longitudinally. The germline CDR1 and CDR2 sequences are LNHDA and SQIVND (reference sequence). The CDR3 covers 16 residues. With 2 bases removed from V and 5 bases from J, the gap between germline ends came to 16 bases.

The chain recombines TRBV19 with TRBJ2-1; a weak D match, TRBD1 (5 bases). The TCR originated in a man between 60 and 70 years old with COVID-19, enrolled during active disease. Sequences were obtained from peripheral blood. In DNA, the CDR3 is TGTGCCAGTAGTATATCAAGGAGACAGCCTAACAATGAGCAGTTCTTC. Its protein product is CASSISRRQPNNEQFF.